These T cell receptor beta chains were read from a single sample in a study of T cell repertoires in cytomegalovirus infection. TCRdb recomputed calls from the reads with MiXCR, one row per CDR3 protein. The sample shows roughly 500,000 distinct CDR3 sequences, about 42% of them seen only once. Which antigens these TCRs recognize remains unknown. The starting material was cultured PBMCs, obtained from culture after CMV antigen stimulation. The origin of the receptors is a human donor in good health (CMV status not recorded). Some clones in this sample may be carry-over from other donors' samples. CDR3s include the opening cysteine and the closing phenylalanine or tryptophan. The order of the fields is CDR3 DNA, CDR3 protein, CDR3 length, J gene, V gene, clone size, D gene. A D gene is named only where the DNA matches it firmly. Some rows have no size entry. The others give once, few or many, or a class for an expanded clone.

TGTGCCAGCGCTACTTTAAACAGCTTCCAAGAGACCCAGTACTTC CASATLNSFQETQYF 15 TRBJ2-5 TRBV18 NA NA
TGTGCCAGCAGCTTTGGCGACAGAAATAATGAAAAACTGTTTTTT CASSFGDRNNEKLFF 15 TRBJ1-4 TRBV7-2 few NA
TGCAGCGTTGGGGACCTAGCGGGCGACCCCCGGCAGTATTTT CSVGDLAGDPRQYF 14 TRBJ2-3 TRBV29-1 NA TRBD2
TGTGCCAGCAGCCAACCCCCGTCGGATACGCAGTATTTT CASSQPPSDTQYF 13 TRBJ2-3 TRBV7-2 few NA
TGTGCCAGCAGCTTGTATACGGGCACTGAAGCTTTCTTT CASSLYTGTEAFF 13 TRBJ1-1 TRBV7-6 NA NA
TGTGCCAGCAGCATTGACAGGCCATACACCGGGGAGCTGTTTTTT CASSIDRPYTGELFF 15 TRBJ2-2 TRBV7-2 many NA
TGTGCCAGCAGTCCGGGACTAGCGGGAGAGGGCGAGCAGTACTTC CASSPGLAGEGEQYF 15 TRBJ2-7 TRBV6-2/TRBV6-3 NA TRBD2
TGTGCCAGCAGCTTAGTAGGGGTTGGCCCCACAGATACGCAGTATTTT CASSLVGVGPTDTQYF 16 TRBJ2-3 TRBV7-2 NA NA
TGTGCCAGCAGCTTGGGGCAGGGACCCCCCTACGAGCAGTACTTC CASSLGQGPPYEQYF 15 TRBJ2-7 TRBV5-5 few NA
TGCAGTGCTAGGGTTCTTGGTTATAATTCACCCCTCCACTTT CSARVLGYNSPLHF 14 TRBJ1-6 TRBV20-1 NA NA
TGTGCCAGCAGCATGGGGGCGTTCTATGGCTACACCTTC CASSMGAFYGYTF 13 TRBJ1-2 TRBV7-2 few NA
TGTGCCAGCAGTTCCCTCGTCCCAGGTTGGGGAGGCTACACCTTC CASSSLVPGWGGYTF 15 TRBJ1-2 TRBV28 few NA
TGTGCCAGTAGTATAGGCGCAGGGGGAGCCTACGAGCAGTACTTC CASSIGAGGAYEQYF 15 TRBJ2-7 TRBV19 few TRBD1